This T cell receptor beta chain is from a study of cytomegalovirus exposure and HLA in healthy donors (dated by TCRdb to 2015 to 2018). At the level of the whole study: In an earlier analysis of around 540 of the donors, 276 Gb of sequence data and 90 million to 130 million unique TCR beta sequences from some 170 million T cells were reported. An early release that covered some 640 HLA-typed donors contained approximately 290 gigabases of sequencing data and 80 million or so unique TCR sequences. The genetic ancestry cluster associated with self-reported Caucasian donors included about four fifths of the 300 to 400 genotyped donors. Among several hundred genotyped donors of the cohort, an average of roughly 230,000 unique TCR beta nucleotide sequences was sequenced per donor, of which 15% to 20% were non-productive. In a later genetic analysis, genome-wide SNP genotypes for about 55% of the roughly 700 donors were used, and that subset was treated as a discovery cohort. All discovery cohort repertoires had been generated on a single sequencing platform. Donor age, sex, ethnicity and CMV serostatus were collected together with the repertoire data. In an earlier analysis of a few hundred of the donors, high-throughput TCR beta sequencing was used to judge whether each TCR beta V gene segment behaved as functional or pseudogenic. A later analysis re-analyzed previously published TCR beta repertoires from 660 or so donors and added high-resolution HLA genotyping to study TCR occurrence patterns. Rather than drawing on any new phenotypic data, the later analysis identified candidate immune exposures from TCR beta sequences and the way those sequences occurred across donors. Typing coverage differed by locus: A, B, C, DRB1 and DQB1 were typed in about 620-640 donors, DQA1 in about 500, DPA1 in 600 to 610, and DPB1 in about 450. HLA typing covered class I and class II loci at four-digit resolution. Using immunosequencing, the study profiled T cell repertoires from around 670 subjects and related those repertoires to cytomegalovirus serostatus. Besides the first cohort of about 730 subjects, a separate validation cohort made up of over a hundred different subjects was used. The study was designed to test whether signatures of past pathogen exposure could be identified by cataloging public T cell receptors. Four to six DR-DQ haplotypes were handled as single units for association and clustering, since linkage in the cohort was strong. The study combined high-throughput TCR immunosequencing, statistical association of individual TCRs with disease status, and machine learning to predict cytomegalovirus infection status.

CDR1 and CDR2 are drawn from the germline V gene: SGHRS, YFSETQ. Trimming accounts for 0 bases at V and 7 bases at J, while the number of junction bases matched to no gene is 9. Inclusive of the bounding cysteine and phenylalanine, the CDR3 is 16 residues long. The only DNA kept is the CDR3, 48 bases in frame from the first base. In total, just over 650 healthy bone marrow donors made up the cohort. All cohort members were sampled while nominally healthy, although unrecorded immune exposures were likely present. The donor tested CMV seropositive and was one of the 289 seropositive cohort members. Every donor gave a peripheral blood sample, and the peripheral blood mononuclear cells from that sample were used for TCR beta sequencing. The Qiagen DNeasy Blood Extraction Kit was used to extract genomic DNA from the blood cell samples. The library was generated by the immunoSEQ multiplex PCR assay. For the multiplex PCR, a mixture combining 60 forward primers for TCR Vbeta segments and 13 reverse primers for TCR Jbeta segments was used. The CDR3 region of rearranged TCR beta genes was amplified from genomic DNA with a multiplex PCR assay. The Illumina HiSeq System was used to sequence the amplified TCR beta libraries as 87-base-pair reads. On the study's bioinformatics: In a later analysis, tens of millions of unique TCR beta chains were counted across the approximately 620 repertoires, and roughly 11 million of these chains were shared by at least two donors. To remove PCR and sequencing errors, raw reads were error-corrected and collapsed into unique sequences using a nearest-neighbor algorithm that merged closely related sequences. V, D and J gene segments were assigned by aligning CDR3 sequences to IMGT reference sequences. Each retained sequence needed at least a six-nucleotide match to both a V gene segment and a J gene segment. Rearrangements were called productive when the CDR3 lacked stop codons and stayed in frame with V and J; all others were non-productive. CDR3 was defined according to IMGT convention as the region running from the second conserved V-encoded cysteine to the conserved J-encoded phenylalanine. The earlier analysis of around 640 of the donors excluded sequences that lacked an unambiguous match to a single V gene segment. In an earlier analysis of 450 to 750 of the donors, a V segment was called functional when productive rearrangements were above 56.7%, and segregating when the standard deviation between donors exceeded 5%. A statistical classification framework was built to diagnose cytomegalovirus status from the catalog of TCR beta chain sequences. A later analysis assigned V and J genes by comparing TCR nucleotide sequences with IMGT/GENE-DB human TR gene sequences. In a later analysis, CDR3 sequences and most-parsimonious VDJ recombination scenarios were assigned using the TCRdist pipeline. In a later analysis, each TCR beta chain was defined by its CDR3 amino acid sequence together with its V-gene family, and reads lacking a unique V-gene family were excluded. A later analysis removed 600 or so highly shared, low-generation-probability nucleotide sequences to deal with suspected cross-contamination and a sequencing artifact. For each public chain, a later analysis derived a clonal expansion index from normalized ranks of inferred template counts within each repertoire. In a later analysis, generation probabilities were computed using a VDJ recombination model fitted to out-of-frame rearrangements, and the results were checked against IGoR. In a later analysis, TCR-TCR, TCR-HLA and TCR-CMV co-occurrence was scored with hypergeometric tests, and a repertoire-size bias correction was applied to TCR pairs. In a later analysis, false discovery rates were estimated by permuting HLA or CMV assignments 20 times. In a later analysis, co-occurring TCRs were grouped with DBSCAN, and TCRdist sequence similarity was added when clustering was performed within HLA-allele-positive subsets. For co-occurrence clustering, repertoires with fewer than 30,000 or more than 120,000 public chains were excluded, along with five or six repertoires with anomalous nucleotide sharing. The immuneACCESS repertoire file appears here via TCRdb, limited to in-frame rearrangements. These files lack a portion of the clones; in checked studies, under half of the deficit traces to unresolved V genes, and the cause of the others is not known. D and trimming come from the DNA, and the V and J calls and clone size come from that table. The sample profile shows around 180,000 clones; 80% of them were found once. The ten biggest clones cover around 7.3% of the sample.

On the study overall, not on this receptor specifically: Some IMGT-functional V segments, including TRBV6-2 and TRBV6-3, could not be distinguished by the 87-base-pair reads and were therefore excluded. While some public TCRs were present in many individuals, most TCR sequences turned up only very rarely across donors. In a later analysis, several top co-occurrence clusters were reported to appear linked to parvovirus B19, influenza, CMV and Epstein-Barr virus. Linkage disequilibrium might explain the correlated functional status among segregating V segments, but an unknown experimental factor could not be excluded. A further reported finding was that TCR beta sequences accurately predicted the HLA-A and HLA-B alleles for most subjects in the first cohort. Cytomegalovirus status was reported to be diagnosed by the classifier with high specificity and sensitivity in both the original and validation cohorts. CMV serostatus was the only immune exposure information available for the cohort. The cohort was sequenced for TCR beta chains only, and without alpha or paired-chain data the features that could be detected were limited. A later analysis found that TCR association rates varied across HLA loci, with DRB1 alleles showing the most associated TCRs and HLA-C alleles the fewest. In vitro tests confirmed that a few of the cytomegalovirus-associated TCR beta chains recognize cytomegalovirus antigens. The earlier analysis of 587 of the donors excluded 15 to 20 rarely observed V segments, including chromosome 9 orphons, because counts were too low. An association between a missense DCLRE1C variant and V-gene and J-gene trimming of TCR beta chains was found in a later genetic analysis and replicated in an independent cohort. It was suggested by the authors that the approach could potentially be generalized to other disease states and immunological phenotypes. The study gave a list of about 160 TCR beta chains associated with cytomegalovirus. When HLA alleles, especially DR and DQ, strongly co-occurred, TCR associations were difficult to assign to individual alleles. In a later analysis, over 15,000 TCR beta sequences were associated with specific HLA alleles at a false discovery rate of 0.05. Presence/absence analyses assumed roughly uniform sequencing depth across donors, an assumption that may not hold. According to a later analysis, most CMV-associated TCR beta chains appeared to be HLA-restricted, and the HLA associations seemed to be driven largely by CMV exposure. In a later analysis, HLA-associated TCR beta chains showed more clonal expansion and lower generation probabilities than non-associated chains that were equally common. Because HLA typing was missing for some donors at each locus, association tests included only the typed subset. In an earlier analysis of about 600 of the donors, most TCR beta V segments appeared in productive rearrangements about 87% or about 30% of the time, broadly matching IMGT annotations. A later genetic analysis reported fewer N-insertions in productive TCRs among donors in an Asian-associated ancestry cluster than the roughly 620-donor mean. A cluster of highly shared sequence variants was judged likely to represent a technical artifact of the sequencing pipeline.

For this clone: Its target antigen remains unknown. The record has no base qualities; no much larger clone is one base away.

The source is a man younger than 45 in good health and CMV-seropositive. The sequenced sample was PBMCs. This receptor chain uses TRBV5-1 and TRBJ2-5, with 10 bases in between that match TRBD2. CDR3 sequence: CASSLGVAGGMGTQYF. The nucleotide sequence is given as TGCGCCAGCAGCTTGGGAGTAGCGGGGGGCATGGGGACCCAGTACTTC.